The clone carrying this T cell receptor (beta chain) came up a few times. The data belong to a study of blood T cell repertoires in COVID-19. Study-level background: The analysed material was cDNA or gDNA that came from T cells, B-cell-depleted T cells, or PBMCs.

Trimming pared 6 bases from V and 4 bases from J, leaving 19 bases between. Germline V CDR1 and CDR2: MGHRA, YSYEKL. The CDR3 has 16 residues. Libraries were prepared by immunoSEQ multiplex PCR; TCRdb keeps only in-frame clonotypes and omits some of them. The sample has more than 250,000 clones; approximately 86% are singletons. Clinical history as reported by participants underpinned cohort assignment. The recovered donors of Cohort 3 showed two negative PCRs, clearance, or symptom resolution. The clonotype was recovered from a woman younger than 30 who had recovered from COVID-19. The material sequenced was PBMCs or T cells enriched from blood (not recorded which). The chain couples TRBV4-1 to TRBJ1-5, with a weak D call TRBD1 (5 bases). The CDR3 sequence: CASSRSPGVSNQPQHF. As DNA, the CDR3 is TGCGCCAGCAGTCGTTCTCCGGGGGTCTCAAATCAGCCCCAGCATTTT.